One and the same sample provided the 17 T cell receptor beta chains below, sequenced in a study of T cell repertoires in cytomegalovirus infection (dated by TCRdb to the late 2010s). For sequencing, an Illumina HiSeq 1500 was employed. The public reads were quality trimmed at Q25 with fastp and then assembled into clones with MiXCR by TCRdb, keeping productive beta chains. Here each entry gathers all rows of one CDR3 protein and keeps the most common genes and DNA. Recorded for this sample are some 350,000 distinct CDR3 sequences; about a sixth of them occurred a single time. The ten most abundant clones make up roughly 8.7% of the sample. Sequenced input: PBMCs. The receptors were gathered from a human donor in good health (CMV status not recorded). Some clones in this sample may be carry-over from other donors' samples.

This clonotype was detected only a few times. The rearrangement links TRBV4-1 to TRBJ2-7, with D uncertain. Germline CDR1 is MGHRA and CDR2 is YSYEKL. V gave up 3 bases and J gave up 3 bases, with 15 bases separating them. The CDR3 has 15 amino acids. CDR3 bases: TGCGCCAGCAGCCAGAATGGCCAGAAAGTCTACGAGCAGTACTTC. Protein sequence: CASSQNGQKVYEQYF.

This clonotype has at least ten counts. This chain joins TRBV11-2 and TRBJ1-2; D is unresolved. Germline V lookup: CDR1 SGHAT, CDR2 FQNNGV. V gave up 5 bases and J gave up 8 bases, with 15 bases separating them. The length of the CDR3 is 13 residues. CDR3 in amino acids: CASSLGSHAGYTF. CDR3 sequence (DNA): TGTGCCAGCAGCCTGGGGAGTCACGCGGGCTACACCTTC.

The chain combines TRBV19 with TRBJ1-5, with 8 nucleotides matching TRBD1. From germline, CDR1 is LNHDA and CDR2 SQIVND (reference sequence). V trimming: 0 bases; J trimming: 6 bases; junction bases outside the gene matches: 4. The CDR3 contains 15 residues. The CDR3 region is CASSIEDRDPQPQHF. The CDR3 coding sequence is TGTGCCAGTAGTATAGAGGACAGGGACCCTCAGCCCCAGCATTTT.

The rearrangement uses TRBV4-2 and TRBJ2-1, with D possibly TRBD2 on 5 matching bases. V lost 1 base, J lost 0 bases, and 13 bases lay in between. Germline CDR1 reads LGHNA; CDR2 reads YNFKEQ. The CDR3 covers 17 residues. The CDR3 DNA is TGTGCCAGCAGCCAAGTAGCGCGATCGAGCTCCTACAATGAGCAGTTCTTC. Amino acids: CASSQVARSSSYNEQFF.

CDR3 DNA sequence: TGTGCCAGTACCCGGGGGACAAGCCCCGGGGAGCTGTTTTTT. Translated, it gives CASTRGTSPGELFF. This chain uses TRBV7-6 with TRBJ2-2, with D perhaps given as TRBD1 or TRBD2 (6 bases each). This CDR3 comprises 14 residues. Germline CDR1 is SGHVS and CDR2 is FNYEAQ. Trimming removed 9 bases from V and 6 bases from J, with 17 bases in between.

This clonotype was seen more than once but under ten times. This chain joins TRBV7-2 and TRBJ2-3, with D possibly matching TRBD2 (6 bases). V was cut by 5 bases and J by 4 bases, with 16 bases left in between. Germline loops: CDR1 SGHTA, CDR2 FQGNSA. This CDR3 has 15 amino acids. The CDR3 nucleotides are TGTGCCAGCAGCCCCCTGCGGGGTCGGGCAGATACGCAGTATTTT. Its protein product is CASSPLRGRADTQYF.

This clonotype has only a few counts. This chain uses TRBV11-2 with TRBJ2-7, with a tentative D call TRBD2 (5 bases). Germline CDR1 and CDR2: SGHAT and FQNNGV. The ends were cut back, 3 bases at V and 0 bases at J, with 15 bases in the middle. There are 16 residues in the CDR3. The CDR3 region is CASSFSTSKNSYEQYF. CDR3 nucleotide sequence: TGTGCCAGCAGCTTTAGTACTAGTAAGAACTCCTACGAGCAGTACTTC.

The V call is TRBV12-5, the J call TRBJ2-3; TRBD1 might be the D (6 bases). Germline assignment: CDR1 LGHNT and CDR2 FRNRAP. The germline V and J ends were trimmed by 5 bases and 6 bases, with 15 bases remaining between them. This CDR3 comprises 14 residues. The CDR3 sequence: CASGPGALGDTQYF. CDR3 nucleotide sequence: TGTGCTAGTGGTCCAGGGGCCCTCGGGGATACGCAGTATTTT.

This clonotype has ten or more counts. The rearrangement joins TRBV7-7 to TRBJ2-7, with 8 bases identical to TRBD2. Per the germline V gene, CDR1 is SSHAT and CDR2 is FNYEAQ (reference sequence). V lost 1 base to trimming and J lost 2 bases; unmatched junction nucleotides: 4. The CDR3 length is 15 residues. DNA for the CDR3: TGTGCCAGCAGCTTAGGGCGGGAGGCGGCCTACGAGCAGTACTTC. The encoded protein is CASSLGREAAYEQYF.

This clonotype was found many times. This chain connects TRBV27 to TRBJ2-3; a weak D match, TRBD1 (6 bases). Germline-derived CDR1 and CDR2 are MNHEY and SMNVEV (reference sequence). This CDR3 contains 16 residues. The V gene lost 2 bases and the J gene lost 1 base, with 13 bases spanning the gap. CDR3 DNA: TGTGCCAGCAGTTTAGTTTGGGGGCGCCGCACAGATACGCAGTATTTT. It encodes CASSLVWGRRTDTQYF.

A few counts support this clonotype. The V and J genes are TRBV12-3 or TRBV12-4 and TRBJ1-1; unclear D gene. V lost 1 base and J lost 11, with 14 bases in between. CDR3 length: 13 amino acids. CDR3 DNA sequence: TGTGCCAGCAGTTTAGTGGCGGGTCTTGATGCTTTCTTT. Protein: CASSLVAGLDAFF.

There are many counts of this clonotype. Compared with germline, one end of the junction differs, possibly owing to a read error. The V call is TRBV4-1, the J call TRBJ2-7, with 11 bases lining up with TRBD2. The CDR3 loop spans 15 amino acids. Germline values: CDR1 MGHRA, CDR2 YSYEKL. The CDR3 DNA sequence: TGTGCCAGCAGTCCGGGGACTAGCGGCTCCTACGAGCAGTACTTC. Protein sequence: CASSPGTSGSYEQYF.

Ten or more counts support this clonotype. This chain connects TRBV23-1 to TRBJ2-7; D may be TRBD1 (6 bases). TRBV23-1 is placed among ORFs of uncertain function. CDR3 length: 15 amino acids. With 0 bases removed from V and 5 bases from J, the gap between germline ends came to 14 bases. The CDR3 DNA sequence: TGCGCCAGCAGTCAATCGCTCAGGGGAGTCAACGAGCAGTACTTC. Translating gives CASSQSLRGVNEQYF.

This clonotype was found many times. The chain combines TRBV6-1 with TRBJ2-1, with D tentatively TRBD2 (6 bases). Germline CDR1 and CDR2: MNHNS and SASEGT. Trimming shortened V by 6 bases and J by 4 bases, and 22 bases separated the two germline ends. The CDR3 consists of 17 residues. CDR3 region: CASRSVLLDGSYNEQFF. DNA for the CDR3: TGTGCCAGCAGATCGGTACTTCTCGACGGGAGTTACAATGAGCAGTTCTTC.

This clonotype was observed a few times. CDR3 DNA sequence: TGTGCCAGCAGCCTCCTGGCTAGCGGAGCCGGGGAGCTGTTTTTT. Encoded protein: CASSLLASGAGELFF. The rearrangement joins TRBV7-9 to TRBJ2-2; TRBD2 aligns across 7 bases. V gave up 5 bases and J gave up 6 bases; unmatched junction bases: 9. This CDR3 has 15 amino acids. Per germline, CDR1 SEHNR and CDR2 FQNEAQ (reference sequence).

This clonotype was picked up a small number of times. V and J are TRBV7-9 and TRBJ1-1; D unclear. The V gene's germline CDR1 is SEHNR and CDR2 FQNEAQ (reference sequence). CDR3 length: 13 amino acids. V lost 1 base to trimming and J lost 10 bases, with 13 bases between them. The DNA of the CDR3 is TGTGCCAGCAGCTTAGTCTTGGGTTCCGGAGCTTTCTTT. Protein product: CASSLVLGSGAFF.

This chain links TRBV7-8 with TRBJ1-3; a weak D match, TRBD1 (6 bases). This CDR3 comprises 15 residues. V lost 2 bases to trimming and J lost 1 base, with 9 bases between them. Looked up from germline, CDR1 is SGHVS and CDR2 is FQNEAQ. The CDR3, as DNA: TGTGCCAGCAGCTTATCACAGGGATCTGGAAACACCATATATTTT. Translating it yields CASSLSQGSGNTIYF.